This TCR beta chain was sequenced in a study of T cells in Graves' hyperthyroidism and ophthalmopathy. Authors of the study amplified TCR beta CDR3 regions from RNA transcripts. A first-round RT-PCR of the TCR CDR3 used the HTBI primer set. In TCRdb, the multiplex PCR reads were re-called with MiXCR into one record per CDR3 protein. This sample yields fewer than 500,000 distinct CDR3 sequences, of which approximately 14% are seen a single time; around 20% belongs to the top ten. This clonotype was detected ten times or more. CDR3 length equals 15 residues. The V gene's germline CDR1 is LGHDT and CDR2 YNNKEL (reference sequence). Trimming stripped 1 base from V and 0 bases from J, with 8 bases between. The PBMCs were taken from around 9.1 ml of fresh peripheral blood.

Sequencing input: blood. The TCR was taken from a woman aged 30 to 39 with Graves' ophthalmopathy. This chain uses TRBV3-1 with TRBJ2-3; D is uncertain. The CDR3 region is CASSQGSASTDTQYF. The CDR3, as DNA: TGTGCCAGCAGCCAAGGCAGTGCTAGCACAGATACGCAGTATTTT.